Detailed here is one T cell receptor beta chain. Its target is not known. V was clipped by 4 bases and J by 6 bases; unmatched bases: 11. CDR3 length equals 15 residues. The germline V gene encodes CDR1 SGHRS and CDR2 YFSETQ. This record belongs to a study of T cell responses to AZD1222 COVID-19 vaccine. Across the whole study: Pooled together were second doses at about 4 or about 12 weeks. General observations from the study: No repertoire was sampled before or during the peak T cell response, only after it. AZD1222 recipients seropositive at baseline numbered only six.

Method: immunoSEQ multiplex PCR; TCRdb's copy keeps in-frame clones and lacks some. The table includes over 95,000 clones, roughly nine tenths detected once. The specimen comprised peripheral blood, sampled on day 0 of AZD1222 vaccination. This rearrangement joins TRBV5-1 to TRBJ2-7; 9 positions match TRBD1. The TCR comes from an adult in good health. The chain's CDR3 is CASSGGQGISGEQYF. The CDR3 bases are TGCGCCAGCAGCGGCGGACAGGGGATATCGGGCGAGCAGTACTTC.